This T cell receptor (beta chain) came from a study of blood T cell repertoires in COVID-19. This CDR3 has 13 residues. The V gene end was trimmed by 4 bases and the J gene end by 6 bases; junction bases not matched to a gene: 6. Germline CDR1 and CDR2: SGHRS and YFSETQ. Measured with immunoSEQ multiplex PCR; TCRdb has only the in-frame clones, and not every one. In the table there are approximately 230,000 clones, approximately 84% of which are singletons. Sample: PBMCs or T cells enriched from blood (not recorded which). The V and J genes are TRBV5-1 and TRBJ1-2; 7 bases match TRBD1. This receptor was taken from a middle-aged man who had recovered from COVID-19. The DNA for the CDR3 is TGCGCCAGCAGCAGGGAGGACAGGAATGGCTACACCTTC. Translating it yields CASSREDRNGYTF.